The 18 T cell receptor beta chains reported below all come from one sample, sequenced in a study of CD8 T cells in ankylosing spondylitis. TCRdb processed the 5' RACE reads anew with MiXCR; each CDR3 protein has one entry. The sample includes 700,000 to 850,000 distinct CDR3 sequences, 10% to 15% of them seen just once. These receptors lack a known antigen. Broader study findings: Blood of patients with ankylosing spondylitis appeared to be characterized by a TCR beta motif of roughly eight highly homologous variants.

The sample was blood, either unsorted or a sorted T cell fraction (not recorded which). Every receptor here comes from a male donor with ankylosing spondylitis.

There are a few counts of this clonotype. The V gene is TRBV5-1, the J gene TRBJ1-3; D not resolved. CDR1 and CDR2 (germline): SGHRS, YFSETQ. V was clipped by 4 bases and J by 4 bases, with 12 bases between them. This CDR3 has 14 residues. The CDR3 here is CASSTDIIGNTIYF. Written as DNA, the CDR3 is TGCGCCAGCAGCACCGACATTATAGGAAACACCATATATTTT. Together with reference TRBV5-1 and TRBJ1-3, the CDR3 gives the full variable domain: KAGVTQTPRYLIKTRGQQVTLSCSPISGHRSVSWYQQTPGQGLQFLFEYFSETQRNKGNFPGRFSGRQFSNSRSEMNVSTLELGDSALYLCASSTDIIGNTIYFGEGSWLTVV.

The chain uses TRBV20-1 and TRBJ1-2; D is perhaps TRBD1 (5 bases). In germline, CDR1 is DFQATT, CDR2 SNEGSKA (reference sequence). Trimming took 7 bases from V and 4 from J, leaving 13 bases between them. The CDR3 contains 12 residues. CDR3 DNA: TGCAGTGTACTGACAGCCGTCTATGGCTACACCTTC. Its translation is CSVLTAVYGYTF.

This clonotype has only a few counts. The rearrangement joins TRBV15 to TRBJ2-7, with D perhaps TRBD1 (7 bases). Germline CDR1 reads LNHNV; CDR2 reads YYDKDF (reference sequence). CDR3 length: 14 residues. V was shortened by 3 bases and J by 6 bases, with 15 bases between the two germline ends. The CDR3 nucleotides read TGTGCCACCAGCAGGACAGGGAGGTTCCGCGAGCAGTACTTC. It encodes CATSRTGRFREQYF.

This clonotype occurred a few times. The J gene is TRBJ2-5, the V gene TRBV7-8; D is unresolved. The V and J ends lost 5 bases and 5 bases respectively, with 18 bases between them. Germline V lookup: CDR1 SGHVS, CDR2 FQNEAQ. The CDR3 spans 15 residues. The CDR3 protein is CASSPGRVGYETQYF. In DNA, the CDR3 is TGTGCCAGCAGCCCGGGCCGCGTCGGGTATGAGACCCAGTACTTC.

This clonotype was observed many times. The J gene is TRBJ2-7, the V gene TRBV5-1, with 12 bases lining up with TRBD2. Germline V gives CDR1 SGHRS, CDR2 YFSETQ. The CDR3 has 16 residues. The J segment lost 4 bases and the V segment lost 4 bases, leaving 9 bases of the junction unmatched. CDR3 residues: CASSHASGRALYEQYF. In DNA, the CDR3 is TGCGCCAGCAGCCATGCTAGCGGGAGGGCCCTATACGAGCAGTACTTC.

This clonotype was seen a handful of times. The genes are TRBV27 and TRBJ2-1; D not certain. Germline CDR1 and CDR2: MNHEY and SMNVEV (reference sequence). CDR3 length: 16 residues. V was trimmed by 1 base and J by 1 base, leaving 11 bases between them. This chain's CDR3 is CASSLFPLNSYNEQFF. CDR3 bases: TGTGCCAGCAGTTTATTTCCCTTAAATTCCTACAATGAGCAGTTCTTC.

The J gene is TRBJ2-3, the V gene TRBV7-8; perhaps TRBD1 as D (6 bases). Deletions cut 1 base from V and 2 bases from J, with 13 bases between. Germline V gene lookup returns CDR1 SGHVS and CDR2 FQNEAQ. This CDR3 contains 16 residues. CDR3 sequence: CASSLETGTFTDTQYF. In nucleotides, the CDR3 is TGTGCCAGCAGCTTAGAGACGGGGACATTCACAGATACGCAGTATTTT.

This clonotype was recorded many times. The rearrangement uses TRBV5-1 and TRBJ2-4; tentative D call: TRBD2 (6 bases). This CDR3 spans 16 amino acids. Germline assignment: CDR1 SGHRS and CDR2 YFSETQ. Trimming cost V 1 base and J 0 bases, with 11 bases left between them. CDR3 coding DNA: TGCGCCAGCAGCTTGTTTGCGGGATTAGCCAAAAACATTCAGTACTTC. Protein sequence: CASSLFAGLAKNIQYF.

This clonotype was observed many times. The genes are TRBV5-1 and TRBJ2-1; D is ambiguous. Germline V gives CDR1 SGHRS, CDR2 YFSETQ. The germline V and J ends were trimmed by 3 bases and 1 base, with 8 bases remaining between them. This CDR3 is built from 14 residues. CDR3 amino acids: CASSWTDSYNEQFF. CDR3 nucleotides: TGCGCCAGCAGCTGGACGGATTCCTACAATGAGCAGTTCTTC.

This chain connects TRBV7-2 to TRBJ2-3, with D perhaps matching TRBD1 or TRBD2 (6 bases each). CDR3 size: 16 residues. V lost 6 bases and J lost 0, with 16 bases in between. Germline CDR1 and CDR2: SGHTA and FQGNSA. The CDR3 DNA sequence: TGTGCCAGCAGTTTTGGCGGGACATCTAGCACAGATACGCAGTATTTT. It is translated as CASSFGGTSSTDTQYF. Full variable domain (rest looked up from reference TRBV7-2 and TRBJ2-3): GAGVSQSPSNKVTEKGKDVELRCDPISGHTALYWYRQSLGQGLEFLIYFQGNSAPDKSGLPSDRFSAERTGGSVSTLTIQRTQQEDSAVYLCASSFGGTSSTDTQYFGPGTRLTVL.

This clonotype has at least ten counts. V usage is TRBV10-3 and J usage is TRBJ2-3; no clear D gene. Germline V gene data show CDR1 as ENHRY and CDR2 as SYGVKD. The CDR3 covers 11 residues. Between the trimmed V and J ends, which lost 2 bases and 10 bases, there was a span of 7 bases. The CDR3 loop is CAISEGRPQYF. The CDR3 DNA follows: TGTGCCATCAGTGAGGGTCGGCCGCAGTATTTT.

This clonotype appeared a few times. The chain carries TRBV10-1 and TRBJ2-1, with TRBD2 matching 7 bases. The germline CDR1 and CDR2 sequences are WNHNN and SYGVQD (reference sequence). Trimming cost V 3 bases and J 6 bases; bases outside gene matches: 11. The CDR3 has 16 amino acids. CDR3 in DNA: TGCGCCAGCAGTGACCTCGTGGCGGGAGACAGCAATGAGCAGTTCTTC. Its translation: CASSDLVAGDSNEQFF.

The rearrangement uses TRBV7-9 and TRBJ1-2; D may be TRBD1 (5 bases). Germline CDR1 is SEHNR and CDR2 is FQNEAQ (reference sequence). CDR3 length: 14 amino acids. Trimming cost V 5 bases and J 5 bases, with 15 bases left between them. The CDR3 coding sequence is TGTGCCAGCAGCGCGCAGGGATCTATTTATGGCTACACCTTC. This gives the protein CASSAQGSIYGYTF.

This clonotype was counted at least ten times. This chain's CDR3 is CSATPATMSTDTQYF. In DNA form, the CDR3 reads TGCAGTGCTACGCCTGCTACGATGAGCACAGATACGCAGTATTTT. V usage is TRBV20-1 and J usage is TRBJ2-3, with D hard to call. The germline gives CDR1 DFQATT, CDR2 SNEGSKA (reference sequence). Trimming shortened V by 4 bases and J by 0 bases, and 14 bases separated the two germline ends. The CDR3 has 15 residues.

This clonotype appeared a few times. CDR3 coding DNA: TGTGCCAGCAGCTCACGACAGGGAAACCAAGAGACCCAGTACTTC. This translates into CASSSRQGNQETQYF. This chain uses TRBV7-2 with TRBJ2-5, with 7 bases fitting TRBD1. This CDR3 comprises 15 residues. With V trimmed by 4 bases and J by 0 bases, 5 bases remained unmatched. The germline V gene encodes CDR1 SGHTA and CDR2 FQGNSA.

The chain recombines TRBV20-1 with TRBJ1-6, with D uncertain. The CDR3 totals 12 residues. In germline, CDR1 is DFQATT, CDR2 SNEGSKA (reference sequence). Between the trimmed V and J ends, which lost 4 bases and 7 bases, there was a span of 8 bases. The CDR3 DNA reads as TGCAGTGCTACATCTTTGAATTCACCCCTCCACTTT. Residues: CSATSLNSPLHF.

The chain joins TRBV2 to TRBJ1-2; the D gene is possibly TRBD1 (5 bases). Trimming stripped 4 bases from V and 3 bases from J, with 15 bases between. Per germline, CDR1 SNHLY and CDR2 FYNNEI. CDR3 size: 15 residues. The CDR3 here is CASSVWGIGDYGYTF. The CDR3 region has the DNA TGTGCCAGCAGTGTCTGGGGCATCGGGGACTATGGCTACACCTTC.

The V and J genes are TRBV6-2 or TRBV6-3 and TRBJ1-5; D is ambiguous. There are 14 residues in the CDR3. Trimming took 2 bases from V and 7 from J, leaving 12 bases between them. In germline, CDR1 is MNHEY, CDR2 SVGEGT. CDR3 coding DNA: TGTGCCAGCAGTTACGTCTCTCCAGACCAGCCCCAGCATTTT. It yields the protein CASSYVSPDQPQHF.